This entry lists 15 T cell receptor beta chains sequenced from one sample in a study of blood T cell repertoires in COVID-19. Using immunoSEQ multiplex PCR, the repertoire was profiled, and TCRdb retains in-frame clones only, with some absent. The table records 400,000 to 450,000 clones, around nine tenths of them present only once. The sample was peripheral blood. These receptors all come from a man between 18 and 35 years old with COVID-19, enrolled during active disease.

The chain is built from TRBV7-6 and TRBJ2-1; tentative D call: TRBD2 (6 bases). The CDR3 consists of 14 residues. Germline CDR1 reads SGHVS; CDR2 reads FNYEAQ. Trimming took off 1 base at V and 5 bases at J, with 9 bases between the two ends. Here the CDR3 DNA reads TGTGCCAGCAGCTTAGAAGCTAGCGACAATGAGCAGTTCTTC. Protein sequence: CASSLEASDNEQFF.

V usage is TRBV7-9 and J usage is TRBJ2-3, with TRBD2 matching over 14 bases. The CDR3 runs to 17 residues. Looked up from germline, CDR1 is SEHNR and CDR2 is FQNEAQ (reference sequence). V lost 5 bases to trimming and J lost 1 base; unmatched junction nucleotides: 5. The CDR3 protein is CASSAGLAGGRTDTQYF. The CDR3 coding sequence is TGTGCCAGCAGCGCCGGACTAGCGGGAGGCCGCACAGATACGCAGTATTTT.

The sample holds one count of this clone. The CDR3 loop reads CATSGTSGGAGYEQYF. The CDR3 DNA is TGTGCCACCTCCGGGACTAGCGGGGGGGCGGGGTACGAGCAGTACTTC. The chain links TRBV15 to TRBJ2-7, with 16 bases fitting TRBD2. The germline V gene encodes CDR1 LNHNV and CDR2 YYDKDF (reference sequence). The CDR3 totals 16 residues. V dropped 8 bases and J dropped 4; count of bases not matched to a gene: 8.

This clone was seen only once. The chain employs TRBV28 and TRBJ2-1, with 7 bases lining up with TRBD1. J lost 0 bases, V lost 6 bases, and 11 bases had no gene match. CDR1 and CDR2 (germline): MDHEN, SYDVKM. The CDR3 consists of 17 residues. The CDR3 DNA is TGTGCCAGCAGGAATAGGAAGGGACAGAGCTCCTACAATGAGCAGTTCTTC. Translated: CASRNRKGQSSYNEQFF.

This sequence joins TRBV13 and TRBJ2-5, with 10 bases aligning to TRBD2. CDR1 and CDR2 from the germline V gene are PRHDT and FYEKMQ (reference sequence). The CDR3 runs 16 residues. Germline trimming cut 5 bases from V and 0 bases from J; bases unmatched to any gene: 6. The CDR3: CASSPGLAGDQETQYF. In DNA, the CDR3 is TGTGCCAGCAGCCCGGGGCTAGCGGGGGACCAAGAGACCCAGTACTTC.

This chain uses TRBV5-5 with TRBJ1-3, with 8 bases matching TRBD1. Germline V gene data show CDR1 as SGHKS and CDR2 as YYEKEE (reference sequence). V lost 4 bases, J lost 8 bases, and 14 bases stayed unmatched. The CDR3 runs 16 residues. CDR3 sequence (DNA): TGTGCCAGCAGCCAGCTCGGGACAGGCCTTACATACACCATATATTTT. Translated, it gives CASSQLGTGLTYTIYF.

This chain connects TRBV6-5 to TRBJ1-5; D ambiguous. Germline V gene lookup returns CDR1 MNHEY and CDR2 SVGAGI. This CDR3 comprises 13 residues. The V end lost 4 bases, the J end lost 3 bases, and 7 bases lay between the germline ends. CDR3 sequence: CASSFQFNQPQHF. As DNA, the CDR3 is TGTGCCAGCAGTTTCCAGTTCAATCAGCCCCAGCATTTT.

This chain connects TRBV19 to TRBJ2-6; 8 bases agree with TRBD1. J was trimmed by 1 base and V by 7 bases; bases with no gene match: 9. This CDR3 spans 17 amino acids. Germline CDR1 and CDR2: LNHDA and SQIVND (reference sequence). CDR3 bases: TGTGCCAGTACTTTCCGGACAGGGAAATCTGGGGCCAACGTCCTGACTTTC. This translates into CASTFRTGKSGANVLTF.

V usage is TRBV24-1 and J usage is TRBJ2-3, with 9 positions matching TRBD1. The germline gives CDR1 KGHDR, CDR2 SFDVKD. This CDR3 spans 15 amino acids. Trimming at V came to 3 bases and at J to 6 bases, leaving 6 bases not matched to a gene. The CDR3, as DNA: TGTGCCACCAGTGATCACACAGGGGGCCTGGATACGCAGTATTTT. Amino acid sequence: CATSDHTGGLDTQYF.

This clone was seen only a few times. Additional DNA sequences in this sample encode the identical CDR3. The gene calls are TRBV19 and TRBJ2-2, with D possibly TRBD2 on 7 matching bases. V shed 4 bases and J shed 4 bases, with 13 bases lying between them. From germline, CDR1 is LNHDA and CDR2 SQIVND (reference sequence). This CDR3 is built from 15 residues. This CDR3 reads CASSTRGARTGELFF. In nucleotides, the CDR3 is TGTGCCAGTAGTACCCGGGGGGCCCGCACCGGGGAGCTGTTTTTT. Full variable domain (rest looked up from reference TRBV19 and TRBJ2-2): DGGITQSPKYLFRKEGQNVTLSCEQNLNHDAMYWYRQDPGQGLRLIYYSQIVNDFQKGDIAEGYSVSREKKESFPLTVTSAQKNPTAFYLCASSTRGARTGELFFGEGSRLTVL.

V gene TRBV2 combines with J gene TRBJ2-3; TRBD2 matches at 13 bases. The length of the CDR3 is 14 residues. Losses at the gene ends were 6 bases for V and 3 bases for J; bases not matched to a gene: 0. Germline CDR1 reads SNHLY; CDR2 reads FYNNEI. The CDR3 DNA reads TGTGCCAGCAGGGGACTAGCGGGGACAGATACGCAGTATTTT. Translated, it gives CASRGLAGTDTQYF.

V is TRBV5-1 and J is TRBJ2-7, with D unclear. The CDR3 runs 16 residues. The germline V and J ends were trimmed by 0 bases and 0 bases, with 13 bases remaining between them. The V gene's germline CDR1 is SGHRS and CDR2 YFSETQ. The chain's CDR3 is CASSLAAGRASYEQYF. DNA of the CDR3: TGCGCCAGCAGCTTGGCCGCAGGTCGAGCCTCCTACGAGCAGTACTTC. Drawing the rest from reference TRBV5-1 and TRBJ2-7, the complete variable domain is KAGVTQTPRYLIKTRGQQVTLSCSPISGHRSVSWYQQTPGQGLQFLFEYFSETQRNKGNFPGRFSGRQFSNSRSEMNVSTLELGDSALYLCASSLAAGRASYEQYFGPGTRLTVT.

The chain joins TRBV5-4 to TRBJ2-5, with 7 bases aligning to TRBD2. After removal of 4 bases from V and 3 bases from J, the junction contained 9 bases not matched to a gene. The CDR3 spans 15 residues. The germline V gene encodes CDR1 SGHNT and CDR2 YYREEE (reference sequence). For the CDR3, the DNA is TGTGCCAGCAGCATCGTACTAGCGAATAAAGAGACCCAGTACTTC. Translating it yields CASSIVLANKETQYF.

V is TRBV7-9 and J is TRBJ2-7; TRBD2 matches 10 bases. This CDR3 has 17 residues. The V and J ends lost 2 bases and 6 bases, in that order; junction bases with no gene match: 13. Germline loops: CDR1 SEHNR, CDR2 FQNEAQ (reference sequence). CDR3 nucleotide sequence: TGTGCCAGCAGCTTACTTCTGGGTAGCGGGAGGTGGGGCGAGCAGTACTTC. This sequence encodes CASSLLLGSGRWGEQYF. The full variable domain, in which reference TRBV7-9 and TRBJ2-7 provide the parts outside the CDR3, is DTGVSQNPRHKITKRGQNVTFRCDPISEHNRLYWYRQTLGQGPEFLTYFQNEAQLEKSRLLSDRFSAERPKGSFSTLEIQRTEQGDSAMYLCASSLLLGSGRWGEQYFGPGTRLTVT.

The V gene is TRBV4-2, the J gene TRBJ2-6; TRBD1 matches at 8 bases. The CDR3 contains 17 residues. V lost 0 bases to trimming and J lost 4 bases; unmatched junction nucleotides: 5. The germline V gene encodes CDR1 LGHNA and CDR2 YNFKEQ. CDR3 region: CASSQDRQGTGANVLTF. Written as DNA, the CDR3 is TGTGCCAGCAGCCAAGATAGACAGGGGACCGGGGCCAACGTCCTGACTTTC.